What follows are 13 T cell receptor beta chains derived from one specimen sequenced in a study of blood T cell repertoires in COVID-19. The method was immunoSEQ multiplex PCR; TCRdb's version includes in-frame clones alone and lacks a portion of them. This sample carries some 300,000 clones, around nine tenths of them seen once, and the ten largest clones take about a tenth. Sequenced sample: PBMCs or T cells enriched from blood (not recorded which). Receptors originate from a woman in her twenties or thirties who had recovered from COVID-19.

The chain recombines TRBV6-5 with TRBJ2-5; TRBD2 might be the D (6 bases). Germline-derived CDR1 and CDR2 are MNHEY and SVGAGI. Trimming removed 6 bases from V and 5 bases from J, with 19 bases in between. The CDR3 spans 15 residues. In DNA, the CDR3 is TGTGCCAGCAGATTAGGGACTGGGCGGGTGGAGACCCAGTACTTC. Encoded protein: CASRLGTGRVETQYF.

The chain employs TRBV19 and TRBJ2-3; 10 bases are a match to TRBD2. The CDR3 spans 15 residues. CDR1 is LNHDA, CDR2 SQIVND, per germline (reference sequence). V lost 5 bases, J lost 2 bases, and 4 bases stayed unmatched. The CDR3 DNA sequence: TGTGCCAGTAGTCTCCTAGCGGGAGACACAGATACGCAGTATTTT. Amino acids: CASSLLAGDTDTQYF.

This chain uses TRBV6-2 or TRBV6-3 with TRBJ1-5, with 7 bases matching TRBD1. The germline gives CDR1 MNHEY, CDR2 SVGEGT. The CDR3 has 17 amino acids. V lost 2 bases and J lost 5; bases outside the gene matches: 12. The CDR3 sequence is CASSYSWGHQGDQPQHF. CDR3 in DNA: TGTGCCAGCAGTTACAGCTGGGGGCACCAGGGGGATCAGCCCCAGCATTTT.

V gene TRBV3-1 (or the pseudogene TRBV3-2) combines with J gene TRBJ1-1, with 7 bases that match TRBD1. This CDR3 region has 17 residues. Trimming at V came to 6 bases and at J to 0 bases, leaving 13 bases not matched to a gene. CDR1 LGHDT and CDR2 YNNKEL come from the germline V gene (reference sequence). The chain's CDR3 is CASRPRLRQGMNTEAFF. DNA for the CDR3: TGTGCCAGCAGACCCCGACTAAGACAGGGAATGAACACTGAAGCTTTCTTT.

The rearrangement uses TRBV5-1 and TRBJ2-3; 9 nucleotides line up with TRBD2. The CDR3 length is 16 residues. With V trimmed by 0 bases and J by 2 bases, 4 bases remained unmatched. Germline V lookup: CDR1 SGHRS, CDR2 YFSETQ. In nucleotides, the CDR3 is TGCGCCAGCAGCTTGGTGCTAGCGGGACTCACAGATACGCAGTATTTT. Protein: CASSLVLAGLTDTQYF.

The CDR3 protein is CASSLTADNYGYTF. DNA for the CDR3: TGCGCCAGCAGCCTGACTGCCGATAACTATGGCTACACCTTC. The rearrangement links TRBV5-1 to TRBJ1-2; D not resolved. The germline V gene has CDR1 SGHRS and CDR2 YFSETQ. Trimming shortened V by 4 bases and J by 1 base, and 11 bases separated the two germline ends. The CDR3 is 14 amino acids.

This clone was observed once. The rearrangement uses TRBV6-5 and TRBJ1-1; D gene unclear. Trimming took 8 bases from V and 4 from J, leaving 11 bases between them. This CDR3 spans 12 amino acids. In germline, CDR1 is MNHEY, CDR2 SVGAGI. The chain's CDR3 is CASPGLFTEAFF. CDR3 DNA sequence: TGTGCCAGCCCTGGACTGTTCACTGAAGCTTTCTTT.

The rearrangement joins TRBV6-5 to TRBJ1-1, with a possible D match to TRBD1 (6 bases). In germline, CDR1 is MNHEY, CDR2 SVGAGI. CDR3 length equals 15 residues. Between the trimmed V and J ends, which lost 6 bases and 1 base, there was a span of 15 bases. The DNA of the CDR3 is TGTGCCAGCAGGCCCTCGACAGGTTGGAACACTGAAGCTTTCTTT. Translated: CASRPSTGWNTEAFF.

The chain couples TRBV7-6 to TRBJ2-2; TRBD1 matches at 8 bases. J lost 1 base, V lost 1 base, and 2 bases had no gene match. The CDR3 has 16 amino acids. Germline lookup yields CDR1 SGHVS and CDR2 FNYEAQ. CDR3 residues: CASSLEGQGNTGELFF. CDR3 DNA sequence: TGTGCCAGCAGCTTAGAAGGACAGGGGAACACCGGGGAGCTGTTTTTT.

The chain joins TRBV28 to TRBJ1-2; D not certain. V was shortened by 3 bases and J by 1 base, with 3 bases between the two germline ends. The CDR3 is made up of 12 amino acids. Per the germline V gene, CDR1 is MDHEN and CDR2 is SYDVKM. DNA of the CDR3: TGTGCCAGCAGTTTCGTTAACTATGGCTACACCTTC. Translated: CASSFVNYGYTF.

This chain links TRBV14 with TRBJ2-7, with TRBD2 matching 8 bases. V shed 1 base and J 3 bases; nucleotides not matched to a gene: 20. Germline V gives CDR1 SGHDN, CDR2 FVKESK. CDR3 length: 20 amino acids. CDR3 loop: CASSQAGGGRVLSRGYEQYF. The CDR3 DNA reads TGTGCCAGCAGCCAAGCGGGCGGGGGGCGCGTCCTGAGTCGAGGCTACGAGCAGTACTTC.

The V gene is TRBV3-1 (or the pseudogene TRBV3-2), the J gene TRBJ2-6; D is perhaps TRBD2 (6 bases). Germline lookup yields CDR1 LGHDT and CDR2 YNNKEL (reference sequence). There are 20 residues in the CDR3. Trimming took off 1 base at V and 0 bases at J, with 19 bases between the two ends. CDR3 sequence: CASSQAVVAEVLSGANVLTF. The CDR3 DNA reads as TGTGCCAGCAGCCAAGCGGTAGTAGCGGAAGTACTCTCTGGGGCCAACGTCCTGACTTTC.

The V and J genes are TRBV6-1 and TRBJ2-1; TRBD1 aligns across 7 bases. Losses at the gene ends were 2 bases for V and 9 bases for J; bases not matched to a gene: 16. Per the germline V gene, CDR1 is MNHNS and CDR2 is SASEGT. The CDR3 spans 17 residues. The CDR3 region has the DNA TGTGCCAGCAGTGAATTGTTAAGGGGGCGAGGGTTTGGTGAGCAGTTCTTC. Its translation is CASSELLRGRGFGEQFF.